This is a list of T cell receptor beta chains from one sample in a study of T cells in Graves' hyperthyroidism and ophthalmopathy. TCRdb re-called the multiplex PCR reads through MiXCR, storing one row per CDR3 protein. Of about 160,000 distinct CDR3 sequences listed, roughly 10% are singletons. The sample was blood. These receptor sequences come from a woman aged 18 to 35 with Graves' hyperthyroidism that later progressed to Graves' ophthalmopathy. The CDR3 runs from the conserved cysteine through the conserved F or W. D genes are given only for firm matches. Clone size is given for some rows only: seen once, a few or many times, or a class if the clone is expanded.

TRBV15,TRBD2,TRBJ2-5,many,TGTGCCACCAGCAGGGGGACTAGCGGAGATCCACGAGAGACCCAGTACTTC,CATSRGTSGDPRETQYF
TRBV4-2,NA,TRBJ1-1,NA,TGTGCCAGCAGCCAAGAGGTTGTAGGGCAGGTGAACACTGAAGCTTTCTTT,CASSQEVVGQVNTEAFF
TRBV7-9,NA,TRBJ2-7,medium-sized,TGTGCCAGCAGCGGCTCCTACGAGCAGTACTTC,CASSGSYEQYF
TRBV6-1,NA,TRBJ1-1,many,TGTGCCAGCAGGCCCCGCTCCGGACTAAACCCCAAAGCTTTCTTT,CASRPRSGLNPKAFF
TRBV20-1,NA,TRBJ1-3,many,TGCAGTGCTAGGCTTGGAAACACCATATATTTT,CSARLGNTIYF
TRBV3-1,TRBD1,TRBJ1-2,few,TGTGCCAGCAGCCAAGAGGAGGACCTTAGGGGGCATTTCTATGGCTACACCTTC,CASSQEEDLRGHFYGYTF
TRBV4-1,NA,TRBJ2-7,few,TGCGCCAGCAGCCAAGATTACCAGTTGGGGTCCTACGAGCAGTACTTC,CASSQDYQLGSYEQYF
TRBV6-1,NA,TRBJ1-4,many,TGTGCCTCCCGAGCAACTAATGAAAAACTGTTTTTT,CASRATNEKLFF
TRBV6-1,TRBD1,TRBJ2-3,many,TGTGCCAGCAGTGAAGGGACAGGTCCCTTACCCATCACAGATACGCAGTATTTT,CASSEGTGPLPITDTQYF
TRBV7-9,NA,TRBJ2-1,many,TGTGCCAGCAGCTCCTTAAGGGGGGGGCCCTACAATGAGCAGTTCTTC,CASSSLRGGPYNEQFF
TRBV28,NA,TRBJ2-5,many,TGTGCCAGCAGTTTTTTTTCCCTCGGAGAGACCCAGTACTTC,CASSFFSLGETQYF
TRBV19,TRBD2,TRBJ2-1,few,TGTGCCAGTAGTCGGACTAGCGGGGTCTTAAATGAGCAGTTCTTC,CASSRTSGVLNEQFF
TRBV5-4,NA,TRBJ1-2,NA,TGTGCCAGCAGCTCGGGGGGCAGGGTGGACTATGGCTACACCTTC,CASSSGGRVDYGYTF
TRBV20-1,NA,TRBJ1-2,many,TGCAGTGCTAGTAGGGGGGGGGATGGCTACACCTTC,CSASRGGDGYTF
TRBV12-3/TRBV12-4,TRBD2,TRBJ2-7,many,TGTGCCAGCAGTTTCGGCGCTAGCGGTGATTACGAGCAGTACTTC,CASSFGASGDYEQYF
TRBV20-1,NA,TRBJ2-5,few,TGCAATGTCCGGCGGGGACAAGAGACCCAGTACTTC,CNVRRGQETQYF
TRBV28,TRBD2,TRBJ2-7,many,TGTGCCAGCAGCAATCCCGGGGGGGGGGCCTACGAGCAGTACTTC,CASSNPGGGAYEQYF
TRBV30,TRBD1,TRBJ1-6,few,TGTGCCTGGAGTCCCCCGCCCTGGACAGGGTATTCACCCCTCCACTTT,CAWSPPPWTGYSPLHF
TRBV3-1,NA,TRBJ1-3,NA,TGTGCCAGCAGCCAAGAGCTGGCTTACTCTGGAAACACCATATATTTT,CASSQELAYSGNTIYF
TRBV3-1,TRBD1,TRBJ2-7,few,TGTGCCAGCAGCCAAGGGGCAGGGGGCGGATACGAGCAGTACTTC,CASSQGAGGGYEQYF
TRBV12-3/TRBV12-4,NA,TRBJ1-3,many,TGTGCCAGCAGTTTTCCGAACACCATATATTTT,CASSFPNTIYF
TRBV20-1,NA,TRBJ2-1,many,TGCAGTGCTAGATCGCTAGTCGGGTACAATGAGCAGTTCTTC,CSARSLVGYNEQFF
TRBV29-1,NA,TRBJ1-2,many,TGCAGCGTTGAAACCCCTAACTATGGCTACACCTTC,CSVETPNYGYTF
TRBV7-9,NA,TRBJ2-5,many,TGTGCCAGCAGCTCCCCAGGGGCTCGAAGTAAGATCAAAGAGACCCAGTACTTC,CASSSPGARSKIKETQYF
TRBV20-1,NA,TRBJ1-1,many,TGCAGTGCTAGGGTGCAGTATTGGGGCACTGAAGCTTTCTTT,CSARVQYWGTEAFF